The rows below give T cell receptor beta chains drawn from one sample of a study of blood T cell repertoires in COVID-19. Method: immunoSEQ multiplex PCR; TCRdb's copy keeps in-frame clones and lacks some. The sample contains roughly 570,000 clones, 85% to 90% of which appear only once. Sequenced: peripheral blood. These receptors came from a woman aged 50 to 60 with COVID-19, enrolled during active disease. Each CDR3 is given without its conserved first and last residue.

TRBV28,TRBJ2-7,ASRPSGGSYEQY
TRBV19,TRBJ1-2,ASSVGRGTNYGYT
TRBV5-8,TRBJ2-7,ASSSTTRTGDYEQY
TRBV19,TRBJ1-6,ASARGPSSYNSPLH
TRBV4-1,TRBJ2-1,ASSQLTGINEQF
TRBV18,TRBJ2-1,ASSPGVSYNEQF
TRBV5-6,TRBJ1-2,ASSLGLGQVFYT
TRBV5-5,TRBJ2-7,ASSWGDGSYEQY
TRBV19,TRBJ1-2,ASSIRGRSYGYT
TRBV30,TRBJ1-2,AWTGGRNYGYT
TRBV15,TRBJ2-2,ATSRLPGGNTGELF
TRBV6-5,TRBJ2-1,ASSMGLRPHEQF
TRBV5-1,TRBJ2-3,ASSLAGLITDTQY
TRBV5-1,TRBJ1-2,ASSLGGGARYGYT
TRBV7-2,TRBJ1-2,ASSLVEAAYGYT
TRBV4-1,TRBJ1-1,ASSPQGRPEAF
TRBV5-1,TRBJ1-2,ASSLAYGNNYGYT
TRBV6-1,TRBJ2-3,ASSEVAGTTDTQY
TRBV5-1,TRBJ2-2,ASSPPIDTGELF
TRBV27,TRBJ2-7,ASSSGDSSYEQY
TRBV5-1,TRBJ2-4,ASTRDLAKNIQY
TRBV5-1,TRBJ2-1,ASSPQSPYNEQF
TRBV6-1,TRBJ1-2,ASSDVPYAGYT
TRBV9,TRBJ1-6,ASSGVRGRSPLH
TRBV19,TRBJ1-1,ASSTLLGREGEAF
TRBV28,TRBJ2-7,ASSIPSSYEQY
TRBV19,TRBJ1-1,ASSGRTEAF
TRBV7-9,TRBJ1-1,ASSFGDTEAF
TRBV28,TRBJ2-5,AIRRGGGRTQY
TRBV30,TRBJ1-1,AWSVGATNTEAF
TRBV28,TRBJ2-5,ASSLPREETQY
TRBV2,TRBJ1-5,ASRQGGQPQH
TRBV6-6,TRBJ2-7,ASTPGQFFEQY
TRBV30,TRBJ1-4,AWSTPGTGEKLF
TRBV11-2,TRBJ1-6,ASSPRQGSPLH
TRBV24-1,TRBJ2-3,ATSGYRGSGADTQY
TRBV9,TRBJ2-1,ASSGGGTNEQF